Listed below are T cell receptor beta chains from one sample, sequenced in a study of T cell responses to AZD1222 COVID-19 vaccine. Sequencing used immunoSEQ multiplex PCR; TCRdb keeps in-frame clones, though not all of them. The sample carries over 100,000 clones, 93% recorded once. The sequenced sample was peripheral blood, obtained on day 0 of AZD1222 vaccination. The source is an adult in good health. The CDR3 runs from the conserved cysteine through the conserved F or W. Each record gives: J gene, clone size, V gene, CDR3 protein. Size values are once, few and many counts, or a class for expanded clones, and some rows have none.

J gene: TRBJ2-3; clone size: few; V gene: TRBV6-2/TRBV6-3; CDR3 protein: CASSRTTTDTQYF
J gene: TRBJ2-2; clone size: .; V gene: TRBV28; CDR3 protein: CASSLYPGLDTGELFF
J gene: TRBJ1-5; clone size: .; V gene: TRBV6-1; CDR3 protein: CASSEAQYYLGQPQHF
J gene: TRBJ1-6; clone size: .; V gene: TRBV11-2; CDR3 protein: CASSLEGSGNSPLHF
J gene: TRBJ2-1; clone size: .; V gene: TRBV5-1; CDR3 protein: CASSVRLAGDEQFF
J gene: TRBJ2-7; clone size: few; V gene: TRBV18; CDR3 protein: CASSPGTGIPYEQYF
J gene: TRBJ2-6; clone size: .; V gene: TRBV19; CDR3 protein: CASSPGAATGANVLTF
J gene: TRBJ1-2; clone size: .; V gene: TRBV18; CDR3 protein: CASSPGGDYYGYTF
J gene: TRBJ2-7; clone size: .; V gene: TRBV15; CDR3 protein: CATSRESAGQIYEQYF
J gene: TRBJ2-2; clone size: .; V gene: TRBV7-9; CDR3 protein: CASSATSTGELFF
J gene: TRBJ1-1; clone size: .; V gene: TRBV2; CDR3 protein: CASSEVALGRGTEAFF